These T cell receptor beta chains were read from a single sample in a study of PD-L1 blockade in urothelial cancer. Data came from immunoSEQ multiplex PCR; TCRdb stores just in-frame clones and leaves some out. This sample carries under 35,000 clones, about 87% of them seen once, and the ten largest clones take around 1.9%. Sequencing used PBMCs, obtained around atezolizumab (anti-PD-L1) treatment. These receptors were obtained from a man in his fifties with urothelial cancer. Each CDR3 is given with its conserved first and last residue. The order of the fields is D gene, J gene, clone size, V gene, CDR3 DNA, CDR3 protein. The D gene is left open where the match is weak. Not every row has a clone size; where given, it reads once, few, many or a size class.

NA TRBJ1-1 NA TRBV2 TGTGCCAGCAGGATCCGTACAGGGTGGACTGAAGCTTTCTTT CASRIRTGWTEAFF
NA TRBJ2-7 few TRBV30 TGTGCCTGGAGACCACAGGGTGACGAGCAGTACTTC CAWRPQGDEQYF
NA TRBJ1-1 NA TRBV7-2 TGTGCCAGCAGCCCGTACACTGAAGCTTTCTTT CASSPYTEAFF
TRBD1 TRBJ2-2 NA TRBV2 TGTGCCAGCAGATTCACAGGGGGCATCGGGGAGCTGTTTTTT CASRFTGGIGELFF
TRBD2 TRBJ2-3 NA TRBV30 TGTGCCTGGAGTCTATGGGGTAGCGGGCTCATCGATACGCAGTATTTT CAWSLWGSGLIDTQYF
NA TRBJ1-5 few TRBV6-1 TGTGCCACCCAAGGGCGACAGAGCAATCAGCCCCAGCATTTT CATQGRQSNQPQHF
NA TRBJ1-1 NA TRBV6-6 TGTGCCAGCAGTTACGAGGGGGTACCAAAAAAAGCTTTCTTT CASSYEGVPKKAFF
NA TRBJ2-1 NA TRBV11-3 TGTGCCAGCAGCGCGGGACGGACCTACAATGAGCAGTTCTTC CASSAGRTYNEQFF
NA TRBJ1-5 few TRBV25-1 TGTGCCAGCAGAGGGGCAGGCTCCAATCAGCCCCAGCATTTT CASRGAGSNQPQHF
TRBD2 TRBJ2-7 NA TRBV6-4 TGTGCCAGCAGTGCCCCAAGCGGGACTCTCTCCTACGAGCAGTACTTC CASSAPSGTLSYEQYF
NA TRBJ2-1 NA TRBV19 TGTGCCAGTAGTCCACGGCCCGGGAACGATGAGCAGTTCTTC CASSPRPGNDEQFF
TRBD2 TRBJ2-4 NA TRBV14 TGTGCCAGCAGCCAACTAGCGGGGGCCCCCCCCGCCAAAAACATTCAGTACTTC CASSQLAGAPPAKNIQYF
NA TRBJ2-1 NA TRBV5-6 TGTGCCAGCAGCTTGACAGGGCAGGAGCAGTTCTTC CASSLTGQEQFF
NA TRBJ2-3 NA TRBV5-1 TGCGCCAGCAGCTTAGCGGCCCCCCAAGATACGCAGTATTTT CASSLAAPQDTQYF
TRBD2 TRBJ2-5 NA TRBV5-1 TGCGCCAGCAGCTGGAGCCCCGGGACTAGCGGGGGCGAGGGGTACCAAGAGACCCAGTACTTC CASSWSPGTSGGEGYQETQYF
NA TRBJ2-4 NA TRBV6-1 TGTGCCAGCAGTGAAGACGTGAGGTCCAAAAACATTCAGTACTTC CASSEDVRSKNIQYF
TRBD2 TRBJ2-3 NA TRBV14 TGTGCCAGCAGCCTAAGGACGGGAGGAAGCACAGATACGCAGTATTTT CASSLRTGGSTDTQYF
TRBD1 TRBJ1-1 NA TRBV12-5 TGTGCTAGTGGTTTGGCACGGACAGGGGGACGTGGCACTGAAGCTTTCTTT CASGLARTGGRGTEAFF
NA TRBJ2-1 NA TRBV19 TGTGCCAGTAGTATAGATCGGAGCTCCTACAATGAGCAGTTCTTC CASSIDRSSYNEQFF
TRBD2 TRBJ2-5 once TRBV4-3 TGCGCCAGCAGCCAAGATTGGGAGGGAGAGACCCAGTACTTC CASSQDWEGETQYF
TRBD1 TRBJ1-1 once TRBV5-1 TGCGCCAGCAGCTGGGGACAGGGCACCCTAGCTGAAGCTTTCTTT CASSWGQGTLAEAFF
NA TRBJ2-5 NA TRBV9 TGTGCCAGCAGCGTAGTGGAGGGGGCTGAGACCCAGTACTTC CASSVVEGAETQYF
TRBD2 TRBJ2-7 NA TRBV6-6 TGTGCCAGCAGTTACATACTAGCGGAGACCTACGAGCAGTACTTC CASSYILAETYEQYF
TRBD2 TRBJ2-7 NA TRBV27 TGTGCCAGCAGGGTAGCGGGAGGCTCCTACGAGCAGTACTTC CASRVAGGSYEQYF